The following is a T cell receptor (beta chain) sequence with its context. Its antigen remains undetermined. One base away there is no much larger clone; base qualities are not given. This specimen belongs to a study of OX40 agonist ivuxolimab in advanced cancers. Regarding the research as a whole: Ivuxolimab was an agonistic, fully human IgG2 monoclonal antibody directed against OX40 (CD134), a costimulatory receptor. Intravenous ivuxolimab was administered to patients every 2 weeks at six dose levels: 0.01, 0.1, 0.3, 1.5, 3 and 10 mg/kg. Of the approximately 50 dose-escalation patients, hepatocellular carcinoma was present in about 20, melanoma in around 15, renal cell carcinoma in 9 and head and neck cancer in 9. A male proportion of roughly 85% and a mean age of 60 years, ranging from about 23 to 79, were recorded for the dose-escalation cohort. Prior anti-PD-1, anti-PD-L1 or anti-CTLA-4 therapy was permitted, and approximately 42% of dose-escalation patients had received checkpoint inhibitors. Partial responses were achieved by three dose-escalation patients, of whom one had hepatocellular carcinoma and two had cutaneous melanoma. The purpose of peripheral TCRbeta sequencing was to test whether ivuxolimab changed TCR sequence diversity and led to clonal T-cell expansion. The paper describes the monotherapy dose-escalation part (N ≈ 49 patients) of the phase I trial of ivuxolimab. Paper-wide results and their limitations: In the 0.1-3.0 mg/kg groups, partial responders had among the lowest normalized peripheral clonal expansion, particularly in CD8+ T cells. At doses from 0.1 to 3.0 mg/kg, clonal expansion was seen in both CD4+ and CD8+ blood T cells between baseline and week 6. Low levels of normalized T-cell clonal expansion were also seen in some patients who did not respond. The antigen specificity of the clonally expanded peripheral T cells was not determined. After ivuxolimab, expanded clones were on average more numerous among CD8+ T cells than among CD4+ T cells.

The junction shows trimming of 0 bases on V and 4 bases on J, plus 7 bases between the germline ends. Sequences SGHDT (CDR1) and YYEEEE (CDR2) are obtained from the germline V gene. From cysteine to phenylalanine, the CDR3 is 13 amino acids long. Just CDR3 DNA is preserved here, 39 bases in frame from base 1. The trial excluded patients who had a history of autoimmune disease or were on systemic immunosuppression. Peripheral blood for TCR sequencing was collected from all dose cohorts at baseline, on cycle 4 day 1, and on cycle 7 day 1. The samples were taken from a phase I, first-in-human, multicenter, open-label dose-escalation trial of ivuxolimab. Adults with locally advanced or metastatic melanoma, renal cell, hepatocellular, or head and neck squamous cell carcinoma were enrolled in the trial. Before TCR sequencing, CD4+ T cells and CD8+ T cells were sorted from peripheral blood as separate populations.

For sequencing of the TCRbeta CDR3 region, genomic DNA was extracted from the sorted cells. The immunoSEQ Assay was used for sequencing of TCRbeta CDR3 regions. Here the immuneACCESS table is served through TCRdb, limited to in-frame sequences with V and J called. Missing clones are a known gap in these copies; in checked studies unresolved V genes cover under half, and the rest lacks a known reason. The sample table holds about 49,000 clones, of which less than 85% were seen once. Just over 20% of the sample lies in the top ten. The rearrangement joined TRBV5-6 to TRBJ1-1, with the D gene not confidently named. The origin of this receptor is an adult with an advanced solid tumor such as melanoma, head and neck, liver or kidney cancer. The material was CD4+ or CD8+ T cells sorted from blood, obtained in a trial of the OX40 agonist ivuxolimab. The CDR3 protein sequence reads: CASSLVVSTEAFF. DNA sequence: TGTGCCAGCAGCTTGGTGGTTAGCACTGAAGCTTTCTTT. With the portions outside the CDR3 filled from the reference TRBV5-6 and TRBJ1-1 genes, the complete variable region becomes DAGVTQSPTHLIKTRGQQVTLRCSPKSGHDTVSWYQQALGQGPQFIFQYYEEEERQRGNFPDRFSGHQFPNYSSELNVNALLLGDSALYLCASSLVVSTEAFFGQGTRLTVV.